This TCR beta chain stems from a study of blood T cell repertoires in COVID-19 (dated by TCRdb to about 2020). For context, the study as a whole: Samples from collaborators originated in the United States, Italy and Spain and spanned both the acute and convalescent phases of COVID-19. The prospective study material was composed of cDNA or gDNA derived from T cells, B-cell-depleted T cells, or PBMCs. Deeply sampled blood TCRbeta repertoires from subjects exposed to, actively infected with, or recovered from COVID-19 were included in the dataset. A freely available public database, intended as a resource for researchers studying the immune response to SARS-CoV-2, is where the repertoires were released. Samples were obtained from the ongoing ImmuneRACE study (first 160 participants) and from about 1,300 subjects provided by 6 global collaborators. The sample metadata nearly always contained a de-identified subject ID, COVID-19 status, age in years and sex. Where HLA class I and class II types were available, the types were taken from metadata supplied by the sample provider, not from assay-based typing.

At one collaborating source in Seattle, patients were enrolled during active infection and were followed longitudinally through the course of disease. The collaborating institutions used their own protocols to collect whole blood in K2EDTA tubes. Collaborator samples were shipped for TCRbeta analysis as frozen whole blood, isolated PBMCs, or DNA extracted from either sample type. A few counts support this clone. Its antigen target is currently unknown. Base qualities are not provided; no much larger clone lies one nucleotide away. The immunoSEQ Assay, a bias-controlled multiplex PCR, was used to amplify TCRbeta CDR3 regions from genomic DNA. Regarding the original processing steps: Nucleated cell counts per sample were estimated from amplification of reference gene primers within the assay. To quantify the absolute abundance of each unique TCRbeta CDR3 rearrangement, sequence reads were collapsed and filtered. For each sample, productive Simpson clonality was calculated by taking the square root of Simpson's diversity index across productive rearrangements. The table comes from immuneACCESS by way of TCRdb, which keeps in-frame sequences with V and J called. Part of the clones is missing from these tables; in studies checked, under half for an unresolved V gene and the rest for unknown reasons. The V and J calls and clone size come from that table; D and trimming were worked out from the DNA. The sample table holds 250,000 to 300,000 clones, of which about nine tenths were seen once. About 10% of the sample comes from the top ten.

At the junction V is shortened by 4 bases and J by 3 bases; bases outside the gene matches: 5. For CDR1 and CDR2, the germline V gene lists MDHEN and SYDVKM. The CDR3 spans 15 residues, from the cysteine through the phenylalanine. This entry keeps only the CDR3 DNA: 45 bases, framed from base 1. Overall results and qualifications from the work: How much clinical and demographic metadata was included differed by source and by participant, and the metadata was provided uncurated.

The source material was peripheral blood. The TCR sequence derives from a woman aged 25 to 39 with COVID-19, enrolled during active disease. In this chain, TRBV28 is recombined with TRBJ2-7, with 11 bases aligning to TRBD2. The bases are TGTGCCAGCAGTTCCTTAGCGGGAGGGGACTACGAGCAGTACTTC. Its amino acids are CASSSLAGGDYEQYF.